This paragraph reports one T cell receptor beta chain. The antigen is undetermined. This specimen belongs to a study of response to subunit inactivated influenza vaccine. MiXCR, run by TCRdb on the RT-PCR reads, gives a single entry per CDR3 protein. The sample has about 530,000 distinct CDR3 sequences, roughly 10% seen once. Germline lookup yields CDR1 SGHDN and CDR2 FVKESK. The CDR3 length is 15 residues. V shed 1 base and J shed 6 bases, with 16 bases lying between them. Overall study results and limits: Only a handful of new T cells, the authors suggested, are recruited with each seasonal influenza vaccination.

The source material was PBMCs from blood, sampled on the day of vaccination. This receptor was taken from a man in his fifties who received an inactivated influenza vaccine. The chain links TRBV14 to TRBJ2-7; D may be TRBD1 (6 bases). The CDR3 coding sequence is TGTGCCAGCAGCCAAGGTTCCAGGGGCTGGTCCGAGCAGTACTTC. Its protein product is CASSQGSRGWSEQYF. The full variable domain, completed using reference TRBV14 and TRBJ2-7, is EAGVTQFPSHSVIEKGQTVTLRCDPISGHDNLYWYRRVMGKEIKFLLHFVKESKQDESGMPNNRFLAERTGGTYSTLKVQPAELEDSGVYFCASSQGSRGWSEQYFGPGTRLTVT.